The T cell receptor (beta chain) described here comes from a study of T-cell memory formation after mild COVID-19. Study-wide background: Largely donor-specific sequence clusters came from a couple of donors.

Study results and limitations: Contracting clones localized mainly to CM and EM when CD4+ and mainly to EMRA when CD8+. Prior to infection, memory already included some responding clones, suggesting cross-reactive memory joined.

TCRdb reprocessed the 5' RACE reads via MiXCR and lists one record per CDR3 protein. The sample yields about 290,000 distinct CDR3 sequences, more than 15% seen once. A few counts support this clonotype. Its target is not known. In germline, CDR1 is DFQATT, CDR2 SNEGSKA (reference sequence). The CDR3 extends over 11 amino acids. Trimming removed 0 bases at V and 7 bases at J, with 6 bases between. The source material was PBMCs or a T cell subset sorted from them (not recorded which). This chain uses TRBV20-1 with TRBJ1-1; D is uncertain. This clonotype was obtained from a young man who had mild COVID-19 (a few samples of this study predate the infection). Cell type and time point are not known. CDR3: CSARDYIEAFF. As DNA, the CDR3 is TGCAGTGCTAGAGATTATATTGAAGCTTTCTTT.